These T cell receptor beta chains were read from a single sample in a study of tumor-infiltrating lymphocytes in glioblastoma multiforme. TCRdb itself ran the multiplex PCR reads through MiXCR, one entry per CDR3 protein. Of approximately 20,000 distinct CDR3 sequences in the sample, 55% to 75% were seen once. Sequenced sample: peripheral blood. The receptor set was obtained from a male donor with glioblastoma. The CDR3 runs from the conserved cysteine through the conserved F or W. D genes are given only for firm matches. The listing skips clone size in some rows; elsewhere it reads once, few, many or a size class.

abundance,v_gene,j_gene,d_gene,CDR3aa,CDR3nt
few,TRBV5-4,TRBJ2-6,NA,CASSPTVGSGANVLTF,TGTGCCAGCAGCCCGACGGTAGGCTCTGGGGCCAACGTCCTGACTTTC
NA,TRBV12-3/TRBV12-4,TRBJ2-5,NA,CASRKPGQRETQYF,TGTGCCAGCAGAAAACCGGGGCAAAGAGAGACCCAGTACTTC
NA,TRBV28,TRBJ1-1,NA,CATSISTAQNTEAFF,TGTGCCACCAGCATCTCGACAGCGCAGAACACTGAAGCTTTCTTT
NA,TRBV24-1,TRBJ2-6,NA,CATSPALGANVLTF,TGTGCCACCAGCCCGGCTTTGGGGGCCAACGTCCTGACTTTC
NA,TRBV29-1,TRBJ2-6,NA,CSVLGGSRPNVLTF,TGCAGCGTGCTAGGAGGCTCTAGGCCCAACGTCCTGACTTTC
many,TRBV29-1,TRBJ2-7,NA,CSVVVVEEQYF,TGCAGCGTTGTGGTGGTCGAGGAGCAGTACTTC
NA,TRBV6-1,TRBJ2-2,NA,CTSRLDPITGELFF,TGTACCAGCAGATTAGACCCCATTACCGGGGAGCTGTTTTTT
NA,TRBV6-2/TRBV6-3,TRBJ2-7,TRBD2,CASSYSSGSLTEEYF,TGTGCCAGCAGTTATTCCAGCGGGAGTCTCACCGAGGAGTACTTC
many,TRBV20-1,TRBJ2-5,TRBD2,CSAKRGLTQETQYF,TGCAGTGCTAAGCGGGGACTGACCCAAGAGACCCAGTACTTC
NA,TRBV29-1,TRBJ1-5,NA,CSVGVGRDQPQHF,TGCAGCGTTGGGGTGGGCAGAGATCAGCCCCAGCATTTT
many,TRBV20-1,TRBJ2-5,NA,CSASGRGGPRETQYF,TGCAGTGCTAGTGGCCGCGGAGGACCGCGGGAGACCCAGTACTTC
NA,TRBV29-1,TRBJ1-5,NA,CNVEVDRNQPQHF,TGCAACGTTGAGGTGGACAGAAATCAGCCCCAGCATTTT
NA,TRBV11-2,TRBJ2-3,TRBD2,CATKTSPAAYTQYF,TGTGCCACAAAGACTAGCCCGGCTGCGTATACGCAGTATTTT
many,TRBV6-5,TRBJ1-4,NA,CASRRGAGVKLFF,TGTGCCAGCAGACGTGGGGCCGGGGTGAAACTGTTTTTT
NA,TRBV11-3,TRBJ2-7,NA,CVSGYRYYDQYF,TGTGTCAGCGGCTACCGGTACTACGATCAGTACTTC
NA,TRBV20-1,TRBJ2-1,NA,CSARDVGRDSYNEQFF,TGCAGTGCTAGAGATGTGGGGCGGGACTCCTACAATGAGCAGTTCTTC
NA,TRBV4-2,TRBJ1-1,NA,CASSLNLGWKTEAFF,TGTGCCAGCAGCCTAAATCTAGGATGGAAGACTGAAGCTTTCTTT
medium-sized,TRBV11-1,TRBJ2-1,NA,CASSPGGGYNEQFF,TGTGCCAGCAGCCCAGGGGGGGGATACAATGAGCAGTTCTTC
many,TRBV30,TRBJ2-7,NA,CAWSPPGAATYEQYF,TGTGCCTGGTCACCCCCGGGGGCGGCCACCTACGAGCAGTACTTC
NA,TRBV6-5,TRBJ2-1,NA,CAIRTSIEQFF,TGTGCCATCAGAACCAGCATTGAGCAGTTCTTC